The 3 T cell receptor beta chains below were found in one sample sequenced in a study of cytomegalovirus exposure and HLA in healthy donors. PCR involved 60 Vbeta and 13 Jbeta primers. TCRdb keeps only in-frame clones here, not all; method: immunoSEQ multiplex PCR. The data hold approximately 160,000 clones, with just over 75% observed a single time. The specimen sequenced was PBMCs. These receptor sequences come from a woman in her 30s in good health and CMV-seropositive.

The CDR3 nucleotides are TGTGCCAGCAGTTCAGGAACCGGACTCTACAATGAGCAGTTCTTC. This sequence encodes CASSSGTGLYNEQFF. The rearrangement joins TRBV27 to TRBJ2-1; a possible D gene is TRBD2 (5 bases). V lost 4 bases, J lost 3 bases, and 13 bases lay in between. The CDR3 is 15 residues long. Per the germline V gene, CDR1 is MNHEY and CDR2 is SMNVEV (reference sequence).

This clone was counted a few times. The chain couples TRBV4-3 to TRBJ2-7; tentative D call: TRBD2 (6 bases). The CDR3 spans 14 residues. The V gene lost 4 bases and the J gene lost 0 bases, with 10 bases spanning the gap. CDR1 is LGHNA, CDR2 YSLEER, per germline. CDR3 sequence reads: CASSRGGASYEQYF. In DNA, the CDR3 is TGCGCCAGCAGCCGTGGCGGGGCCTCCTACGAGCAGTACTTC.

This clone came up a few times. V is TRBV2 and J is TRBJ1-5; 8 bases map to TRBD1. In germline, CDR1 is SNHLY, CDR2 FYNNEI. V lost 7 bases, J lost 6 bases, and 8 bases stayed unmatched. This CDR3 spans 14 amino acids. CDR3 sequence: CASTPDRVGQPQHF. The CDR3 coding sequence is TGTGCCAGCACCCCGGACAGGGTAGGTCAGCCCCAGCATTTT.